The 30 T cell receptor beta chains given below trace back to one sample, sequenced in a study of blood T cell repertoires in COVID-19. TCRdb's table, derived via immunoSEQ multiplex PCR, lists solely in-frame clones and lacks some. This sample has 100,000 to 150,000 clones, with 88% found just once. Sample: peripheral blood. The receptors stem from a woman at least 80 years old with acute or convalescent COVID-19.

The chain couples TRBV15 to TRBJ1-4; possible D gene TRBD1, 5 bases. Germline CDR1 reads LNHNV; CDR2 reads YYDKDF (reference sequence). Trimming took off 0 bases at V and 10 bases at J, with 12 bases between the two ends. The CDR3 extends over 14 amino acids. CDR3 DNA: TGTGCCACCAGCAGAGAGTTCAGGGTAGGAAAACTGTTTTTT. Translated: CATSREFRVGKLFF.

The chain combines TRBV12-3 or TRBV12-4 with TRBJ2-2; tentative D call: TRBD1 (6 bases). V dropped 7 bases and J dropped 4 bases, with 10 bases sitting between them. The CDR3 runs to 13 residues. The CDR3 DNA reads TGTGCCAGCAAACAGGGTTCCACCGGGGAGCTGTTTTTT. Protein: CASKQGSTGELFF.

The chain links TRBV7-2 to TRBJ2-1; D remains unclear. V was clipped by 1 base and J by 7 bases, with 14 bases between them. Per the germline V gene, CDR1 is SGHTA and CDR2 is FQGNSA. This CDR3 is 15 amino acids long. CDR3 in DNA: TGTGCCAGCAGCTTAGAGTGGGCGTCTTCTAATGAGCAGTTCTTC. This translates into CASSLEWASSNEQFF.

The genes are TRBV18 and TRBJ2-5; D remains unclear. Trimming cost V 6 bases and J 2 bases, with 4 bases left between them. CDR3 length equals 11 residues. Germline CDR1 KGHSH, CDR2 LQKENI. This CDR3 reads CASSLQETQYF. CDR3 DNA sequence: TGTGCCAGCTCCCTTCAAGAGACCCAGTACTTC.

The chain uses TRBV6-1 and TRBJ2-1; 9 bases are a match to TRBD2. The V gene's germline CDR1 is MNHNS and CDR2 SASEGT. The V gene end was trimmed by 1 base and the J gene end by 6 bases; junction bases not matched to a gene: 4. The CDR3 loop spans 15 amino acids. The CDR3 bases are TGTGCCAGCAGTGAAGGCGGGAGGGCCTCCAATGAGCAGTTCTTC. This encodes CASSEGGRASNEQFF.

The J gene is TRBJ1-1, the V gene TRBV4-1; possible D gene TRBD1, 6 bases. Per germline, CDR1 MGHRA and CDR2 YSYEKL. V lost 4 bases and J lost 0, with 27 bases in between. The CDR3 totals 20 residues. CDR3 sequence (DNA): TGCGCCAGCAGCCCTGGCGCCCGGGGGGGGCGCCCAGGGATGAACACTGAAGCTTTCTTT. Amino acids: CASSPGARGGRPGMNTEAFF.

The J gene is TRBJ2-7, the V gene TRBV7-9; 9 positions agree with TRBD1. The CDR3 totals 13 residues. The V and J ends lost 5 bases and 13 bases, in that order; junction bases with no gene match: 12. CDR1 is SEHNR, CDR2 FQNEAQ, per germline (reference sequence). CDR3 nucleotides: TGTGCCAGCAGCACCCCCGGGACAGGGTTTGGTTACTTC. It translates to CASSTPGTGFGYF.

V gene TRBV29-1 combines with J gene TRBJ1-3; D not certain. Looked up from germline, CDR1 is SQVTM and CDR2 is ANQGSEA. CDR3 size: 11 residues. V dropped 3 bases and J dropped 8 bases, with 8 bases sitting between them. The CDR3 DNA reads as TGCAGCGTTGAGGTCGGGGACACCATATATTTT. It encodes CSVEVGDTIYF.

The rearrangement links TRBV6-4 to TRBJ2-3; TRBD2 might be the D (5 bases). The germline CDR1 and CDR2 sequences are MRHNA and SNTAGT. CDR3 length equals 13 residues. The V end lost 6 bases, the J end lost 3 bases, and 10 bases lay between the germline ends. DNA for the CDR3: TGTGCCAGCAGCGTAACTAGAACAGATACGCAGTATTTT. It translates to CASSVTRTDTQYF.

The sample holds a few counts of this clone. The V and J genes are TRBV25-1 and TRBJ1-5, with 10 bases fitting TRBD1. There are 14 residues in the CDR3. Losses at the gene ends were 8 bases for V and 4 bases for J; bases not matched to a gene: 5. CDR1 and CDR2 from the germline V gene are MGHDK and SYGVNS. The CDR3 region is CASAGTGVNQPQHF. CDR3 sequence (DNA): TGTGCCAGCGCCGGGACAGGGGTGAATCAGCCCCAGCATTTT.

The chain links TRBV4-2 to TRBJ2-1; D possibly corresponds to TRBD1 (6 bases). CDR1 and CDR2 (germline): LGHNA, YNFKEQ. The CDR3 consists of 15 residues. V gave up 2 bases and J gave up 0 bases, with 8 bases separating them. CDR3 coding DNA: TGTGCCAGCAGCCAACAGGGGAGCTCCTACAATGAGCAGTTCTTC. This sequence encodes CASSQQGSSYNEQFF.

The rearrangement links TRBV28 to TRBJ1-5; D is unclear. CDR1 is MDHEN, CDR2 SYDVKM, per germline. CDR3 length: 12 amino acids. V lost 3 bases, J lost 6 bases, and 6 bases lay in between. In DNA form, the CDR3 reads TGTGCCAGCAGTTTTTGGGCTCAGCCCCAGCATTTT. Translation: CASSFWAQPQHF.

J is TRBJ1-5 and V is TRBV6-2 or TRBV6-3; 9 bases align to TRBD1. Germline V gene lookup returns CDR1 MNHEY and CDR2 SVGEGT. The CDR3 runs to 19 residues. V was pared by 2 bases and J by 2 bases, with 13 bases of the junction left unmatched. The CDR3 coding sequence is TGTGCCAGCAGTTACCCTTCCGGGACAGGGTACATAGGCAATCAGCCCCAGCATTTT. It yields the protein CASSYPSGTGYIGNQPQHF.

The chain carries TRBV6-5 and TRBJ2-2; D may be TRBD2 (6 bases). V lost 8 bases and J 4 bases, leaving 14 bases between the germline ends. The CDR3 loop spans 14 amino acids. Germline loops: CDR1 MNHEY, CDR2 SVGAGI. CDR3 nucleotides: TGTGCCAGCGGCAGACGGGGGACCACCGGGGAGCTGTTTTTT. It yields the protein CASGRRGTTGELFF.

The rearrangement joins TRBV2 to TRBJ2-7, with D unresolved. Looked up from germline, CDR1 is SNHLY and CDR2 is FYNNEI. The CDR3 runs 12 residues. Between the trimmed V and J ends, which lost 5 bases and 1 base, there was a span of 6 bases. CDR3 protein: CASSTGSYEQYF. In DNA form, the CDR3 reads TGTGCCAGCAGTACCGGTTCCTACGAGCAGTACTTC.

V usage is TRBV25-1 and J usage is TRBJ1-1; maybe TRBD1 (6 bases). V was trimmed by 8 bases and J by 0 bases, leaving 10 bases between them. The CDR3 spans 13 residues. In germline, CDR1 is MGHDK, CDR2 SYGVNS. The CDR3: CASAGDMNTEAFF. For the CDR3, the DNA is TGTGCCAGCGCAGGGGACATGAACACTGAAGCTTTCTTT.

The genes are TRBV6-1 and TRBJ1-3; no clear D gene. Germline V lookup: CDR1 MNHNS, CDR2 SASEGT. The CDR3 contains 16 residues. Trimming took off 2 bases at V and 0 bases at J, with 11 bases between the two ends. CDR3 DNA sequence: TGTGCCAGCAGTGAAATGGCCGGGAGCTCTGGAAACACCATATATTTT. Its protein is CASSEMAGSSGNTIYF.

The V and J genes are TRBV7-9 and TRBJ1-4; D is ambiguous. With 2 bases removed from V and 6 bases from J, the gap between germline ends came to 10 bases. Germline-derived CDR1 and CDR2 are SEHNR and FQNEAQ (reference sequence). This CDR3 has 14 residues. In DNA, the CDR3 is TGTGCCAGCAGCTTAAAGTTAGAGGATGAAAAACTGTTTTTT. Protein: CASSLKLEDEKLFF.

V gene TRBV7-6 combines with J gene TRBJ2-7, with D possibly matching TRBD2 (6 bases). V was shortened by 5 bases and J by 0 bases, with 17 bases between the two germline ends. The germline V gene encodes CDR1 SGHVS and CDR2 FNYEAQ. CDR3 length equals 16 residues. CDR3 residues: CASSAGPGSNSYEQYF. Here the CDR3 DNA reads TGTGCCAGCAGCGCGGGGCCGGGGTCGAACTCCTACGAGCAGTACTTC.

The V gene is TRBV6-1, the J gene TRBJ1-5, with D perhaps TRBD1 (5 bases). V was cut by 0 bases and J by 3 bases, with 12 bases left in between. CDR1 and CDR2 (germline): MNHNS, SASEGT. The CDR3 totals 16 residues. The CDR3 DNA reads TGTGCCAGCAGTGAAGCGTTCGGGGGACCCAATCAGCCCCAGCATTTT. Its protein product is CASSEAFGGPNQPQHF.

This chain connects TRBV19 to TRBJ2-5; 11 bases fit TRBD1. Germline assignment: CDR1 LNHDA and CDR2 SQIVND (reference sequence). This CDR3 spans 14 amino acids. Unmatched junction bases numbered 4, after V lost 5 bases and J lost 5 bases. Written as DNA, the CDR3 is TGTGCCAGTAGTGGGACAGGGGGGAGGGAGACCCAGTACTTC. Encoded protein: CASSGTGGRETQYF.

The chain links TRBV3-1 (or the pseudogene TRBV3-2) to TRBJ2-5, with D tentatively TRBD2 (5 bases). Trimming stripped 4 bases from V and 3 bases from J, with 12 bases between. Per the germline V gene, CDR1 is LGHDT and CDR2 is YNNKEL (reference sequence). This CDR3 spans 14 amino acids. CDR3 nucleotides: TGTGCCAGCAGCCTACGGACTTTTGAAGAGACCCAGTACTTC. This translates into CASSLRTFEETQYF.

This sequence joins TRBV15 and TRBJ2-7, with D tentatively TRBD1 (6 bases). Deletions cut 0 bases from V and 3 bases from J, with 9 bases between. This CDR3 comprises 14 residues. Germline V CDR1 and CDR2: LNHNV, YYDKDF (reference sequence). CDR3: CATSRDVGGYEQYF. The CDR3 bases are TGTGCCACCAGCAGAGATGTAGGGGGCTACGAGCAGTACTTC. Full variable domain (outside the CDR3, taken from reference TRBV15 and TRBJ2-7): DAMVIQNPRYQVTQFGKPVTLSCSQTLNHNVMYWYQQKSSQAPKLLFHYYDKDFNNEADTPDNFQSRRPNTSFCFLDIRSPGLGDTAMYLCATSRDVGGYEQYFGPGTRLTVT.

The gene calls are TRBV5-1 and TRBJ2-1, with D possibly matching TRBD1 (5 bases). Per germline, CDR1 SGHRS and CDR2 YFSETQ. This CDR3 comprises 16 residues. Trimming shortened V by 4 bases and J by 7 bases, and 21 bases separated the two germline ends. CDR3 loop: CASSPLRTPGLNEQFF. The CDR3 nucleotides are TGCGCCAGCAGCCCCCTAAGGACACCGGGTTTGAATGAGCAGTTCTTC. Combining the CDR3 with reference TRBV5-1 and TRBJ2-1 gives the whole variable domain KAGVTQTPRYLIKTRGQQVTLSCSPISGHRSVSWYQQTPGQGLQFLFEYFSETQRNKGNFPGRFSGRQFSNSRSEMNVSTLELGDSALYLCASSPLRTPGLNEQFFGPGTRLTVL.

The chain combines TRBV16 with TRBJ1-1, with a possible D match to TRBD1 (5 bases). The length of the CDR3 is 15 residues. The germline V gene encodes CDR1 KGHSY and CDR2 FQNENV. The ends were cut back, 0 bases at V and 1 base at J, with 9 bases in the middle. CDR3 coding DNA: TGTGCCAGCAGCCAATCACTGGGGCAGAACACTGAAGCTTTCTTT. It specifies CASSQSLGQNTEAFF.

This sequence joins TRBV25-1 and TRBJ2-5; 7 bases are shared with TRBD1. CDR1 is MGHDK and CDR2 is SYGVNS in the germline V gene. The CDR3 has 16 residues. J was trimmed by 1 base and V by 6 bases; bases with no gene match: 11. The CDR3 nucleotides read TGTGCCAGCAGAAGTCCGTCGGGACAGTCCCAAGAGACCCAGTACTTC. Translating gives CASRSPSGQSQETQYF.

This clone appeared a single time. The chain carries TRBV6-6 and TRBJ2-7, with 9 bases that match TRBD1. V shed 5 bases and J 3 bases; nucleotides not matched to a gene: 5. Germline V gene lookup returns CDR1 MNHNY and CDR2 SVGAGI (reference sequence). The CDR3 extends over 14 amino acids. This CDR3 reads CASSAPGQGYEQYF. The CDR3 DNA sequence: TGTGCCAGCAGTGCCCCGGGACAGGGCTACGAGCAGTACTTC.

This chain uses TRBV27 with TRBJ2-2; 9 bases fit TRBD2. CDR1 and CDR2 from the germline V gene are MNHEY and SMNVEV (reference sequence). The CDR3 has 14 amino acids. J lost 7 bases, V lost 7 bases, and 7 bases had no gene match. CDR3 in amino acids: CASIVAGENGELFF. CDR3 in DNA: TGTGCCAGCATAGTAGCGGGAGAAAACGGGGAGCTGTTTTTT.

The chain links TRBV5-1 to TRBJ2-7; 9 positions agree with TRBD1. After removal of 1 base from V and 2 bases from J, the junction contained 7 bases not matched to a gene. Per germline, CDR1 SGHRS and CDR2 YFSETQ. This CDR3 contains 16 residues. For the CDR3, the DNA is TGCGCCAGCAGCTTGACGTTCGGGACAGGGCCCTACGAGCAGTACTTC. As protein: CASSLTFGTGPYEQYF.

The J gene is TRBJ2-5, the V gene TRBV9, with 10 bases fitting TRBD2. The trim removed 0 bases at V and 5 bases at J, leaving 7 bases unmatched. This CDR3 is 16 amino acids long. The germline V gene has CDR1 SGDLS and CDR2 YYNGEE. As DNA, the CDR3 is TGTGCCAGCAGCGTAGGGCCCAGCGGGGGGGTGGAGACCCAGTACTTC. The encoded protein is CASSVGPSGGVETQYF.